Below, 26 T cell receptor beta chains from the same sample are listed, as sequenced in a study of blood T cell repertoires in COVID-19. Here immunoSEQ multiplex PCR was the method, and the copy in TCRdb shows in-frame clones only, minus some. Of 350,000 or so clones listed, approximately 89% are singletons. The specimen sequenced was peripheral blood. The receptors were sampled from a woman aged 25 to 39 with COVID-19, enrolled during active disease.

This chain links TRBV6-1 with TRBJ1-5; D unresolved. The CDR3 consists of 16 residues. Per the germline V gene, CDR1 is MNHNS and CDR2 is SASEGT. Trimming took 2 bases from V and 5 from J, leaving 16 bases between them. The CDR3 nucleotides read TGTGCCAGCAGTGAAAATTCAAAAGCTAGTTATCAGCCCCAGCATTTT. Protein product: CASSENSKASYQPQHF.

V usage is TRBV9 and J usage is TRBJ2-5, with D perhaps matching TRBD1 (5 bases). CDR1 is SGDLS and CDR2 is YYNGEE in the germline V gene. V was clipped by 3 bases and J by 5 bases, with 14 bases between them. CDR3 size: 14 residues. The CDR3 coding sequence is TGTGCCAGCAGCGCCACAGGATCCCGGGAGACCCAGTACTTC. Amino acids: CASSATGSRETQYF.

The CDR3 region is CSVGRGTGGLHAGGYTF. The CDR3 DNA sequence: TGCAGCGTTGGACGAGGGACAGGGGGACTTCATGCTGGGGGCTACACCTTC. The J gene is TRBJ1-2, the V gene TRBV29-1; 11 bases fit TRBD1. The V and J ends lost 4 bases and 8 bases, in that order; junction bases with no gene match: 18. The CDR3 extends over 17 amino acids. Germline V gene lookup returns CDR1 SQVTM and CDR2 ANQGSEA.

This chain joins TRBV6-5 and TRBJ2-5; the D gene is possibly TRBD1 (6 bases). CDR1 is MNHEY, CDR2 SVGAGI, per germline. The CDR3 is 11 amino acids. V lost 6 bases and J 4 bases, leaving 6 bases between the germline ends. CDR3 DNA sequence: TGTGCCAGCAGAGGGGGAGAGACCCAGTACTTC. Amino acids: CASRGGETQYF.

The rearrangement uses TRBV10-3 and TRBJ1-2, with no clear D. V gave up 2 bases and J gave up 8 bases, with 9 bases separating them. Germline CDR1 is ENHRY and CDR2 is SYGVKD. The length of the CDR3 is 12 residues. CDR3 loop: CAISEEIWGYTF. CDR3 sequence (DNA): TGTGCCATCAGTGAGGAGATATGGGGCTACACCTTC.

The chain couples TRBV2 to TRBJ1-2; TRBD1 agrees at 8 bases. The V gene end was trimmed by 5 bases and the J gene end by 3 bases; junction bases not matched to a gene: 5. This CDR3 has 14 amino acids. Looked up from germline, CDR1 is SNHLY and CDR2 is FYNNEI. The CDR3 protein is CASSPRQGYYGYTF. The DNA of the CDR3 is TGTGCCAGCAGTCCCCGACAGGGGTACTATGGCTACACCTTC.

This clone was seen a handful of times. This rearrangement joins TRBV13 to TRBJ2-2; TRBD2 aligns across 14 bases. Germline V CDR1 and CDR2: PRHDT, FYEKMQ (reference sequence). This CDR3 has 20 amino acids. Unmatched junction bases numbered 16, after V lost 5 bases and J lost 5 bases. For the CDR3, the DNA is TGTGCCAGCAGCCTCCGGGACTTGGGACTAGCGGGAGATTTTACCGGGGAGCTGTTTTTT. Protein product: CASSLRDLGLAGDFTGELFF.

V gene TRBV28 combines with J gene TRBJ2-3; D not resolved. This CDR3 comprises 13 residues. The ends were cut back, 3 bases at V and 4 bases at J, with 8 bases in the middle. Germline CDR1 and CDR2: MDHEN and SYDVKM. This chain's CDR3 is CASSFRIPDTQYF. The CDR3 nucleotides are TGTGCCAGCAGTTTCCGTATCCCAGATACGCAGTATTTT.

The chain has TRBV30 and TRBJ1-1; no firm D call. The ends were cut back, 4 bases at V and 4 bases at J, with 16 bases in the middle. Germline-derived CDR1 and CDR2 are GTSNPN and SVGIG (reference sequence). This CDR3 contains 14 residues. In DNA form, the CDR3 reads TGTGCCTGGACTGGGAGCCCGGGCCGCACTGAAGCTTTCTTT. Protein: CAWTGSPGRTEAFF.

The V gene is TRBV28, the J gene TRBJ1-4; a weak D match, TRBD1 (6 bases). Germline-derived CDR1 and CDR2 are MDHEN and SYDVKM. The CDR3 is 13 amino acids. V was clipped by 11 bases and J by 3 bases, with 13 bases between them. This CDR3 is CASQGYANEKLFF. Here the CDR3 DNA reads TGTGCCTCCCAGGGGTATGCTAATGAAAAACTGTTTTTT.

The CDR3 protein is CASSGLVGERETQYF. The CDR3 nucleotides read TGTGCCAGCAGTGGGTTGGTCGGGGAACGGGAGACCCAGTACTTC. This chain connects TRBV2 to TRBJ2-5, with D perhaps matching TRBD2 (5 bases). Per germline, CDR1 SNHLY and CDR2 FYNNEI. This CDR3 is built from 15 residues. V shed 4 bases and J shed 5 bases, with 17 bases lying between them. Together with reference TRBV2 and TRBJ2-5, the CDR3 gives the full variable domain: EPEVTQTPSHQVTQMGQEVILRCVPISNHLYFYWYRQILGQKVEFLVSFYNNEISEKSEIFDDQFSVERPDGSNFTLKIRSTKLEDSAMYFCASSGLVGERETQYFGPGTRLLVL.

The chain recombines TRBV28 with TRBJ2-7, with 10 bases identical to TRBD1. With V trimmed by 1 base and J by 7 bases, 7 bases remained unmatched. Germline V gene lookup returns CDR1 MDHEN and CDR2 SYDVKM. The CDR3 totals 15 residues. This CDR3 is CASSLLGQGLWEQYF. The CDR3 DNA sequence: TGTGCCAGCAGTTTATTGGGACAGGGGCTGTGGGAGCAGTACTTC.

This rearrangement joins TRBV24-1 to TRBJ1-3, with no clear D. V was shortened by 7 bases and J by 1 base, with 16 bases between the two germline ends. CDR3 length equals 16 residues. Germline V gene data show CDR1 as KGHDR and CDR2 as SFDVKD. The CDR3 reads CATRGGVRPSGNTIYF. CDR3 in DNA: TGTGCCACCAGGGGCGGGGTTCGCCCTTCTGGAAACACCATATATTTT.

Note on this clone: The identical CDR3 is also encoded by other nucleotide sequences in the sample. This chain connects TRBV5-1 to TRBJ2-7, with 7 bases matching TRBD2. The CDR3 spans 14 residues. Germline trimming cut 0 bases from V and 2 bases from J; bases unmatched to any gene: 2. Germline V CDR1 and CDR2: SGHRS, YFSETQ. The CDR3 protein is CASSLGAGAYEQYF. Written as DNA, the CDR3 is TGCGCCAGCAGCTTGGGGGCGGGGGCCTACGAGCAGTACTTC. Full variable domain (missing parts from reference TRBV5-1 and TRBJ2-7): KAGVTQTPRYLIKTRGQQVTLSCSPISGHRSVSWYQQTPGQGLQFLFEYFSETQRNKGNFPGRFSGRQFSNSRSEMNVSTLELGDSALYLCASSLGAGAYEQYFGPGTRLTVT.

This clone was seen only once. This chain links TRBV20-1 with TRBJ2-1; 9 positions match TRBD2. Germline loops: CDR1 DFQATT, CDR2 SNEGSKA (reference sequence). V shed 3 bases and J 9 bases; nucleotides not matched to a gene: 3. The CDR3 covers 12 residues. CDR3 amino acids: CSASGTSSEQFF. The CDR3 DNA reads as TGCAGTGCTAGTGGGACTAGCAGTGAGCAGTTCTTC.

The chain combines TRBV10-1 with TRBJ2-5; 12 bases fit TRBD2. The CDR3 has 15 amino acids. CDR1 is WNHNN, CDR2 SYGVQD, per germline (reference sequence). The V segment lost 5 bases and the J segment 5 bases; nucleotides outside the gene matches: 6. CDR3 residues: CASSRLAGVGETQYF. DNA of the CDR3: TGCGCCAGCAGTCGACTAGCGGGAGTAGGGGAGACCCAGTACTTC.

The J gene is TRBJ2-7, the V gene TRBV28; D remains unclear. Between the trimmed V and J ends, which lost 3 bases and 2 bases, there was a span of 14 bases. The length of the CDR3 is 15 residues. Germline assignment: CDR1 MDHEN and CDR2 SYDVKM. The CDR3: CASSFQTRRPYEQYF. DNA for the CDR3: TGTGCCAGCAGTTTTCAAACTCGGAGACCCTACGAGCAGTACTTC.

The chain is built from TRBV3-1 (or the pseudogene TRBV3-2) and TRBJ1-3; D might be TRBD1 (5 bases). Between the trimmed V and J ends, which lost 2 bases and 15 bases, there was a span of 14 bases. Per germline, CDR1 LGHDT and CDR2 YNNKEL (reference sequence). The CDR3 extends over 12 amino acids. CDR3 sequence: CASSQWDFGAYF. In DNA, the CDR3 is TGTGCCAGCAGCCAATGGGACTTCGGGGCATATTTT.

This chain links TRBV2 with TRBJ2-2, with TRBD2 identical over 10 bases. J was trimmed by 5 bases and V by 7 bases; bases with no gene match: 7. CDR3 length: 15 amino acids. The germline gives CDR1 SNHLY, CDR2 FYNNEI. The CDR3: CASNPSGRGTGELFF. For the CDR3, the DNA is TGTGCCAGCAACCCTAGCGGGAGAGGTACCGGGGAGCTGTTTTTT.

The chain joins TRBV28 to TRBJ2-7; D is perhaps TRBD1 (6 bases). V dropped 2 bases and J dropped 4 bases, with 15 bases sitting between them. Germline V gene sequence: CDR1 MDHEN, CDR2 SYDVKM. The CDR3 is made up of 15 amino acids. CDR3 sequence (DNA): TGTGCCAGCAGTTTAAGTGTACAGGGTAGGTACGAGCAGTACTTC. The encoded protein is CASSLSVQGRYEQYF. Full variable domain (remainder filled in from reference TRBV28 and TRBJ2-7): DVKVTQSSRYLVKRTGEKVFLECVQDMDHENMFWYRQDPGLGLRLIYFSYDVKMKEKGDIPEGYSVSREKKERFSLILESASTNQTSMYLCASSLSVQGRYEQYFGPGTRLTVT.

The chain couples TRBV7-2 to TRBJ2-1, with TRBD2 matching over 8 bases. V was pared by 6 bases and J by 0 bases, with 7 bases of the junction left unmatched. Germline CDR1 SGHTA, CDR2 FQGNSA. CDR3 length equals 16 residues. This chain's CDR3 is CASRRTGTSSYNEQFF. The CDR3 DNA reads TGTGCCAGCAGACGAACCGGGACTAGCTCCTACAATGAGCAGTTCTTC.

The chain combines TRBV6-1 with TRBJ1-5, with D tentatively TRBD1 (6 bases). This CDR3 spans 15 amino acids. Germline lookup yields CDR1 MNHNS and CDR2 SASEGT. V was clipped by 2 bases and J by 4 bases, with 12 bases between them. This CDR3 reads CASSEYQGLNQPQHF. CDR3 DNA sequence: TGTGCCAGCAGTGAATACCAGGGGTTGAATCAGCCCCAGCATTTT.

This chain uses TRBV21-1 with TRBJ1-6; the table calls TRBD1, which could not be checked here. TRBV21-1 is shown as a pseudogene. The CDR3 extends over 15 amino acids. The CDR3: CASSKGDSYNSPLHF. The CDR3 DNA reads TGTGCCAGCAGCAAAGGGGACAGTTATAATTCACCCCTCCACTTT.

Only one count was recorded for this clone. This chain joins TRBV28 and TRBJ2-3; TRBD2 is a possible D gene (5 bases). CDR1 and CDR2 (germline): MDHEN, SYDVKM. The CDR3 loop spans 16 amino acids. The germline V and J ends were trimmed by 3 bases and 2 bases, with 15 bases remaining between them. This chain's CDR3 is CASSLEAAHLTDTQYF. The CDR3 DNA reads as TGTGCCAGCAGTTTGGAGGCGGCCCATCTCACAGATACGCAGTATTTT. Supplemented by reference TRBV28 and TRBJ2-3, the full variable domain reads DVKVTQSSRYLVKRTGEKVFLECVQDMDHENMFWYRQDPGLGLRLIYFSYDVKMKEKGDIPEGYSVSREKKERFSLILESASTNQTSMYLCASSLEAAHLTDTQYFGPGTRLTVL.

V gene TRBV13 combines with J gene TRBJ2-7; perhaps TRBD2 as D (6 bases). CDR1 and CDR2 from the germline V gene are PRHDT and FYEKMQ (reference sequence). The CDR3 spans 16 residues. Trimming cost V 5 bases and J 4 bases, with 21 bases left between them. The CDR3 loop is CASSSSRDFIKYEQYF. CDR3 nucleotides: TGTGCCAGCAGCAGCAGCCGGGACTTCATAAAATACGAGCAGTACTTC.

V gene TRBV7-2 combines with J gene TRBJ2-7; 8 bases match TRBD1. The V segment lost 6 bases and the J segment 2 bases; nucleotides outside the gene matches: 6. Germline V gives CDR1 SGHTA, CDR2 FQGNSA. The CDR3 covers 14 residues. CDR3 residues: CASSPSQGAYEQYF. CDR3 nucleotides: TGTGCCAGCAGTCCTTCACAGGGGGCCTACGAGCAGTACTTC.